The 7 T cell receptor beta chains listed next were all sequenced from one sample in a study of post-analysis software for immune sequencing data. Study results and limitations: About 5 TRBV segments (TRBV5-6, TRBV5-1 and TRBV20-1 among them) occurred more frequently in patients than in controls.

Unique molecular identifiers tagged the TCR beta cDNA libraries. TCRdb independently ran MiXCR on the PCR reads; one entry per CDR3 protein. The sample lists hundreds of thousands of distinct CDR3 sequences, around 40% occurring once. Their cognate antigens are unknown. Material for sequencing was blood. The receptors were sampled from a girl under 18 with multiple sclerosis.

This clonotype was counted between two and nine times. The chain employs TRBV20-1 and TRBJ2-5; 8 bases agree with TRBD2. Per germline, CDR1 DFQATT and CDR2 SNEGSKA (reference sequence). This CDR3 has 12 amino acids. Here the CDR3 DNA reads TGCAGCGGGACTAGGAACCAAGAGACCCAGTACTTC. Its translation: CSGTRNQETQYF.

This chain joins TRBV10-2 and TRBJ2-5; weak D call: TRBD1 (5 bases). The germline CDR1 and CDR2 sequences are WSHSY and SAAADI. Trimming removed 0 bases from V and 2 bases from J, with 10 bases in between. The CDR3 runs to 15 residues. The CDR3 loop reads CASSESGAKQETQYF. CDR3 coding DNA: TGCGCCAGCAGTGAGTCAGGGGCCAAACAAGAGACCCAGTACTTC.

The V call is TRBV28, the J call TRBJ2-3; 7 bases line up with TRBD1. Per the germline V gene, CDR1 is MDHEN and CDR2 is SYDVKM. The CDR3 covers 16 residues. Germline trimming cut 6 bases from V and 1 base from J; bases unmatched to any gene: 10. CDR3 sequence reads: CASSQRQGSGTDTQYF. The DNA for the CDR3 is TGTGCCAGCAGCCAAAGACAGGGATCGGGCACAGATACGCAGTATTTT. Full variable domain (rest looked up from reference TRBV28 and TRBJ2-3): DVKVTQSSRYLVKRTGEKVFLECVQDMDHENMFWYRQDPGLGLRLIYFSYDVKMKEKGDIPEGYSVSREKKERFSLILESASTNQTSMYLCASSQRQGSGTDTQYFGPGTRLTVL.

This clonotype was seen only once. CDR3: CASSVRQGNTEAFF. In nucleotides, the CDR3 is TGTGCCAGCAGCGTCCGACAGGGAAACACTGAAGCTTTCTTT. This chain connects TRBV7-2 to TRBJ1-1; TRBD1 aligns across 7 bases. The junction had 5 bases not matched to a gene; V was cut back by 5 bases and J by 2 bases. Germline CDR1 reads SGHTA; CDR2 reads FQGNSA. This CDR3 has 14 amino acids. Supplemented by reference TRBV7-2 and TRBJ1-1, the full variable domain reads GAGVSQSPSNKVTEKGKDVELRCDPISGHTALYWYRQSLGQGLEFLIYFQGNSAPDKSGLPSDRFSAERTGGSVSTLTIQRTQQEDSAVYLCASSVRQGNTEAFFGQGTRLTVV.

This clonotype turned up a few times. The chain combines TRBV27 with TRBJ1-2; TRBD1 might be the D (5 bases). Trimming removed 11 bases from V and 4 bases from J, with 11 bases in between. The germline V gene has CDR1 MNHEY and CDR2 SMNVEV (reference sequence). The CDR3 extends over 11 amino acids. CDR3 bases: TGTGCCGCCCGGGGGTCCTATGGCTACACCTTC. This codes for CAARGSYGYTF.

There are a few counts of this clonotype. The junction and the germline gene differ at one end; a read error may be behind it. The CDR3 DNA is TGCAGCGTTGAAGACTCCCACAGGACAGTGTTGGGGTATAGCAATCAGCCTCAGCATTTT. Its protein product is CSVEDSHRTVLGYSNQPQHF. V and J are TRBV29-1 and TRBJ1-5; perhaps TRBD1 as D (6 bases). Germline loops: CDR1 SQVTM, CDR2 ANQGSEA. CDR3 size: 20 residues. Full variable domain (rest looked up from reference TRBV29-1 and TRBJ1-5): SAVISQKPSRDICQRGTSLTIQCQVDSQVTMMFWYRQQPGQSLTLIATANQGSEATYESGFVIDKFPISRPNLTFSTLTVSNMSPEDSSIYLCSVEDSHRTVLGYSNQPQHFGDGTRLSIL.

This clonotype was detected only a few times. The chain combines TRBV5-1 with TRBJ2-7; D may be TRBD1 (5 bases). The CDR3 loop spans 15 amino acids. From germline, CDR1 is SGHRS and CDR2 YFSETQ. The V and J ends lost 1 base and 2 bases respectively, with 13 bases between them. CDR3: CASSLFGQPTYEQYF. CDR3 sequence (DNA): TGCGCCAGCAGCTTGTTCGGACAACCCACCTACGAGCAGTACTTC.